A single sample gave rise to the 20 T cell receptor beta chains below, sequenced in a study of OX40 agonist ivuxolimab in advanced cancers. Library creation used the immunoSEQ multiplex PCR assay. What TCRdb holds here is the immuneACCESS table cut down to in-frame rearrangements. Part of the clones is not present; checked against another copy, under half of the missing clones reflect an unresolved V gene, and the others are unexplained. This sample comprises more than 65,000 clones, around 88% of them detected only once. Together, the top ten hold around 0.5% of the sample. Sequences were derived from CD4+ or CD8+ T cells sorted from blood, sampled in a trial of the OX40 agonist ivuxolimab. The origin of the receptors is an adult with an advanced solid tumor such as melanoma, head and neck, liver or kidney cancer.

The V call is TRBV6-1, the J call TRBJ2-7; D possibly matches TRBD1 or TRBD2 (5 bases each). Germline V lookup: CDR1 MNHNS, CDR2 SASEGT. The CDR3 spans 13 residues. Trimming stripped 3 bases from V and 3 bases from J, with 9 bases between. The CDR3 loop is CASSEARGYEQYF. The DNA of the CDR3 is TGTGCCAGCAGTGAGGCGAGGGGCTACGAGCAGTACTTC.

The V call is TRBV10-1, the J call TRBJ2-3; D call uncertain. CDR1 is WNHNN, CDR2 SYGVQD, per germline (reference sequence). The CDR3 runs 11 residues. Trimming shortened V by 8 bases and J by 2 bases, and 5 bases separated the two germline ends. CDR3 coding DNA: TGCGCCAGCGGATTCACAGATACGCAGTATTTT. Protein sequence: CASGFTDTQYF.

The gene calls are TRBV4-1 and TRBJ2-7; 7 bases fit TRBD1. Unmatched junction bases numbered 8, after V lost 2 bases and J lost 4 bases. This CDR3 is 15 amino acids long. CDR1 and CDR2 from the germline V gene are MGHRA and YSYEKL. The CDR3 loop is CASSQNRGEVYEQYF. CDR3 in DNA: TGCGCCAGCAGCCAAAACAGGGGAGAAGTGTACGAGCAGTACTTC.

The genes are TRBV6-1 and TRBJ1-5, with no clear D. The CDR3 extends over 15 amino acids. Germline CDR1 reads MNHNS; CDR2 reads SASEGT. V gave up 5 bases and J gave up 0 bases, with 11 bases separating them. The CDR3, as DNA: TGTGCCAGCAGTTCCGGGAGAGTTAGCAATCAGCCCCAGCATTTT. Protein sequence: CASSSGRVSNQPQHF.

V and J are TRBV5-1 and TRBJ2-7, with TRBD1 as a possible D gene (6 bases). CDR1 is SGHRS, CDR2 YFSETQ, per germline. The CDR3 contains 15 residues. Deletions cut 0 bases from V and 2 bases from J, with 12 bases between. This CDR3 is CASSLGPGQTYEQYF. CDR3 nucleotide sequence: TGCGCCAGCAGCTTGGGCCCAGGACAGACCTACGAGCAGTACTTC.

In DNA form, the CDR3 reads TGTGCCAGCGAAACAGGACAGAACACTGAAGCTTTCTTT. It yields the protein CASETGQNTEAFF. J is TRBJ1-1 and V is TRBV18; D may be TRBD1 (5 bases). This CDR3 contains 13 residues. Trimming cost V 8 bases and J 1 base, with 11 bases left between them. The germline gives CDR1 KGHSH, CDR2 LQKENI. The full variable domain, completed using reference TRBV18 and TRBJ1-1, is NAGVMQNPRHLVRRRGQEARLRCSPMKGHSHVYWYRQLPEEGLKFMVYLQKENIIDESGMPKERFSAEFPKEGPSILRIQQVVRGDSAAYFCASETGQNTEAFFGQGTRLTVV.

The chain carries TRBV19 and TRBJ1-2, with 7 bases identical to TRBD1. The length of the CDR3 is 14 residues. The J segment lost 1 base and the V segment lost 9 bases, leaving 8 bases of the junction unmatched. Germline CDR1 reads LNHDA; CDR2 reads SQIVND (reference sequence). The CDR3 DNA is TGTGCCAGCAGACAGGGAGGAAGTAACTATGGCTACACCTTC. This encodes CASRQGGSNYGYTF.

The CDR3 region has the DNA TGTGCCAGCAGCAAAACCACTGTCTCTGGAAACACCATATATTTT. This gives the protein CASSKTTVSGNTIYF. The chain links TRBV21-1 to TRBJ1-3. TRBV21-1 is classified as a pseudogene. This CDR3 has 15 amino acids.

The V gene is TRBV2, the J gene TRBJ2-4; TRBD2 might be the D (5 bases). The CDR3 runs 15 residues. Trimming shortened V by 7 bases and J by 9 bases, and 22 bases separated the two germline ends. In germline, CDR1 is SNHLY, CDR2 FYNNEI. CDR3 sequence reads: CASTRREGDGGIQYF. CDR3 DNA sequence: TGTGCCAGCACCAGAAGGGAAGGTGACGGAGGCATTCAGTACTTC. The variable domain in full, completed from reference TRBV2 and TRBJ2-4, reads EPEVTQTPSHQVTQMGQEVILRCVPISNHLYFYWYRQILGQKVEFLVSFYNNEISEKSEIFDDQFSVERPDGSNFTLKIRSTKLEDSAMYFCASTRREGDGGIQYFGAGTRLSVL.

This sequence joins TRBV5-1 and TRBJ2-7, with 8 bases matching TRBD1. The CDR3 runs to 14 residues. Germline V lookup: CDR1 SGHRS, CDR2 YFSETQ. Trimming removed 4 bases from V and 3 bases from J; junction bases left unmatched: 6. The CDR3: CASSPGQGGYEQYF. The CDR3 DNA is TGCGCCAGCAGCCCAGGACAGGGAGGCTACGAGCAGTACTTC.

The chain joins TRBV11-1 to TRBJ2-5; the match to TRBD2 covers 8 bases. The V segment lost 4 bases and the J segment 3 bases; nucleotides outside the gene matches: 7. CDR1 is SGHAT, CDR2 FQDESV, per germline (reference sequence). The CDR3 length is 15 residues. The CDR3 bases are TGTGCCAGCAGCTCCCATACTAGCGGTGAAGAGACCCAGTACTTC. This gives the protein CASSSHTSGEETQYF.

V and J are TRBV7-3 and TRBJ2-5, with TRBD1 matching 8 bases. Trimming removed 0 bases from V and 5 bases from J; junction bases left unmatched: 5. Per the germline V gene, CDR1 is SGHTA and CDR2 is FQGTGA. The CDR3 is 15 residues long. CDR3 sequence reads: CASSLTAGGWETQYF. The CDR3 DNA follows: TGTGCCAGCAGCTTAACGGCAGGGGGCTGGGAGACCCAGTACTTC. Full variable domain (rest looked up from reference TRBV7-3 and TRBJ2-5): GAGVSQTPSNKVTEKGKYVELRCDPISGHTALYWYRQSLGQGPEFLIYFQGTGAADDSGLPNDRFFAVRPEGSVSTLKIQRTERGDSAVYLCASSLTAGGWETQYFGPGTRLLVL.

The J gene is TRBJ1-1, the V gene TRBV5-8; 11 bases match TRBD1. The trim removed 3 bases at V and 4 bases at J, leaving 8 bases unmatched. This CDR3 is 16 amino acids long. Looked up from germline, CDR1 is SGHTS and CDR2 is YDEGEE. The DNA of the CDR3 is TGTGCCAGCAGCTGGGGGACAGGGGGTCTAGTCACTGAAGCTTTCTTT. It is translated as CASSWGTGGLVTEAFF. Based on the CDR3 plus reference TRBV5-8 and TRBJ1-1, the full variable domain is EAGVTQSPTHLIKTRGQQATLRCSPISGHTSVYWYQQALGLGLQFLLWYDEGEERNRGNFPPRFSGRQFPNYSSELNVNALELEDSALYLCASSWGTGGLVTEAFFGQGTRLTVV.

The chain employs TRBV5-1 and TRBJ2-2, with D hard to call. The germline V and J ends were trimmed by 3 bases and 2 bases, with 8 bases remaining between them. The CDR3 sequence is 14 residues long. Germline V lookup: CDR1 SGHRS, CDR2 YFSETQ. CDR3 nucleotides: TGCGCCAGCAGCTGGCGTGGCAACACCGGGGAGCTGTTTTTT. Translating gives CASSWRGNTGELFF.

CDR3 sequence: CASGLGQPNTGELFF. The CDR3 DNA sequence: TGTGCTAGTGGTTTGGGACAGCCCAACACCGGGGAGCTGTTTTTT. V is TRBV12-5 and J is TRBJ2-2; tentative D call: TRBD1 (5 bases). Trimming took off 1 base at V and 2 bases at J, with 8 bases between the two ends. Germline V gene lookup returns CDR1 LGHNT and CDR2 FRNRAP. The CDR3 is 15 residues long.

The chain couples TRBV7-2 to TRBJ2-1; 9 bases align to TRBD2. Germline V CDR1 and CDR2: SGHTA, FQGNSA. The CDR3 sequence is 15 residues long. V lost 3 bases to trimming and J lost 4 bases; unmatched junction nucleotides: 4. The CDR3 loop is CASSFSSGVYNEQFF. The CDR3 DNA follows: TGTGCCAGCAGCTTTTCTAGCGGGGTATACAATGAGCAGTTCTTC.

The count of this clone is one. This chain uses TRBV18 with TRBJ1-1; 7 nucleotides align to TRBD1. Germline-derived CDR1 and CDR2 are KGHSH and LQKENI. CDR3 size: 14 residues. V lost 4 bases, J lost 3 bases, and 5 bases stayed unmatched. CDR3 nucleotide sequence: TGTGCCAGCTCACAGGGGGCGCGGGACACTGAAGCTTTCTTT. Amino acids: CASSQGARDTEAFF.

The genes are TRBV6-1 and TRBJ2-1; 9 nucleotides align to TRBD2. The length of the CDR3 is 14 residues. J gave up 10 bases and V 10 bases, and 14 bases lay outside the gene matches. Germline loops: CDR1 MNHNS, CDR2 SASEGT. The CDR3 region is CAILSGGWSREQFF. Here the CDR3 DNA reads TGTGCCATCTTGAGCGGGGGGTGGTCGAGGGAGCAGTTCTTC.

V usage is TRBV10-3 and J usage is TRBJ1-3, with D unclear. CDR1 ENHRY and CDR2 SYGVKD come from the germline V gene. The V end lost 3 bases, the J end lost 4 bases, and 13 bases lay between the germline ends. CDR3 length: 15 amino acids. For the CDR3, the DNA is TGTGCCATCAGTGACCTATCGATTCTAGGAAACACCATATATTTT. It specifies CAISDLSILGNTIYF.

The CDR3, as DNA: TGTGCCAGCAGTGAAGAGGGTGGCAGGGGGCTCCTGAGCTCCTACAATGAGCAGTTCTTC. It specifies CASSEEGGRGLLSSYNEQFF. V is TRBV2 and J is TRBJ2-1; 8 bases fit TRBD1. Germline CDR1 is SNHLY and CDR2 is FYNNEI. The junction had 14 bases not matched to a gene; V was cut back by 1 base and J by 0 bases. This CDR3 is built from 20 residues.